The 30 T cell receptor beta chains listed next were all sequenced from one sample in a study of a mutant IDH1 vaccine in newly diagnosed glioma. Their antigens remain unidentified. Time point of the sample: week 35, safety follow-up. Vaccinated patients received 300 ug of mutant IDH1 20-mer peptide per dose, with topical imiquimod. Sequencing used immunoSEQ multiplex PCR; TCRdb keeps in-frame clones, though not all of them. The repertoire has 60,000 or so clones, about 85% of them found once; the top ten carry roughly 4%. The starting material was PBMCs, obtained from a glioma patient whose treatment included an IDH1 peptide vaccine. The receptors here all came from a man aged 25-45 years with glioma.

This chain uses TRBV6-5 with TRBJ2-7, with 8 bases identical to TRBD1. From germline, CDR1 is MNHEY and CDR2 SVGAGI. The CDR3 is 14 residues long. V lost 1 base to trimming and J lost 2 bases; unmatched junction nucleotides: 1. The CDR3 DNA reads TGTGCCAGCAGTTACTTACAGGGGGCCTACGAGCAGTACTTC. It yields the protein CASSYLQGAYEQYF.

This rearrangement joins TRBV2 to TRBJ2-1, with no clear D. V lost 3 bases, J lost 7 bases, and 7 bases lay in between. CDR3 length equals 12 residues. CDR1 is SNHLY, CDR2 FYNNEI, per germline. The CDR3, as DNA: TGTGCCAGCAGTGATGGTTGGAATGAGCAGTTCTTC. It is translated as CASSDGWNEQFF.

The chain uses TRBV25-1 and TRBJ2-7; 10 nucleotides match TRBD1. Germline CDR1 is MGHDK and CDR2 is SYGVNS. The CDR3 length is 17 residues. V lost 3 bases to trimming and J lost 0 bases; unmatched junction nucleotides: 8. CDR3 DNA sequence: TGTGCCAGCAGTGACCCGGGACAGGGGTGGGGCTCCTACGAGCAGTACTTC. Translation gives CASSDPGQGWGSYEQYF.

The J gene is TRBJ2-3, the V gene TRBV7-8, with TRBD2 identical over 13 bases. V was pared by 4 bases and J by 2 bases, with 6 bases of the junction left unmatched. Germline V gene sequence: CDR1 SGHVS, CDR2 FQNEAQ. The CDR3 covers 17 residues. The CDR3 spells CASSSRTSGGVTDTQYF. In nucleotides, the CDR3 is TGTGCCAGCAGCTCTCGGACTAGCGGGGGCGTCACAGATACGCAGTATTTT.

This clone was recorded only once. V gene TRBV5-1 combines with J gene TRBJ1-4, with D perhaps TRBD1 (6 bases). V lost 1 base to trimming and J lost 8 bases, with 21 bases between them. This CDR3 comprises 17 residues. Germline loops: CDR1 SGHRS, CDR2 YFSETQ. The CDR3 region is CASSLTGQPRGDEKLFF. In nucleotides, the CDR3 is TGCGCCAGCAGCTTGACTGGACAGCCAAGAGGGGACGAAAAACTGTTTTTT.

The chain uses TRBV7-9 and TRBJ2-5; D gene ambiguous. V was trimmed by 3 bases and J by 4 bases, leaving 6 bases between them. CDR1 is SEHNR and CDR2 is FQNEAQ in the germline V gene (reference sequence). The CDR3 extends over 12 amino acids. This chain's CDR3 is CASSFMGETQYF. CDR3 bases: TGTGCCAGCAGCTTTATGGGAGAGACCCAGTACTTC.

The chain has TRBV4-1 and TRBJ1-3, with D hard to call. The CDR3 is 15 amino acids. Trimming left V 5 bases short and J 0 bases short, with 11 bases between. From germline, CDR1 is MGHRA and CDR2 YSYEKL. The CDR3 sequence: CASSVSDNSGNTIYF. Here the CDR3 DNA reads TGCGCCAGCAGCGTCTCCGATAACTCTGGAAACACCATATATTTT.

This chain connects TRBV5-6 to TRBJ2-1, with D unclear. This CDR3 has 13 amino acids. Deletions cut 4 bases from V and 9 bases from J, with 14 bases between. Germline V gives CDR1 SGHDT, CDR2 YYEEEE. This CDR3 reads CASSPVASGEQFF. As DNA, the CDR3 is TGTGCCAGCAGCCCCGTGGCTTCCGGTGAGCAGTTCTTC. Complete variable domain (other parts from reference TRBV5-6 and TRBJ2-1): DAGVTQSPTHLIKTRGQQVTLRCSPKSGHDTVSWYQQALGQGPQFIFQYYEEEERQRGNFPDRFSGHQFPNYSSELNVNALLLGDSALYLCASSPVASGEQFFGPGTRLTVL.

The chain employs TRBV5-4 and TRBJ1-6; the D is unclear. This CDR3 spans 14 amino acids. V lost 2 bases and J 6 bases, leaving 9 bases between the germline ends. Germline values: CDR1 SGHNT, CDR2 YYREEE (reference sequence). The DNA for the CDR3 is TGTGCCAGCAGCTTAAAGAGCCGTAATTCACCCCTCCACTTT. It codes for CASSLKSRNSPLHF. The full variable domain, rest sourced from reference TRBV5-4 and TRBJ1-6, is ETGVTQSPTHLIKTRGQQVTLRCSSQSGHNTVSWYQQALGQGPQFIFQYYREEENGRGNFPPRFSGLQFPNYSSELNVNALELDDSALYLCASSLKSRNSPLHFGNGTRLTVT.

This clone turned up a few times. The rearrangement uses TRBV7-9 and TRBJ1-5; possible D gene TRBD1, 5 bases. Germline V gene sequence: CDR1 SEHNR, CDR2 FQNEAQ (reference sequence). The CDR3 is 16 residues long. V was pared by 1 base and J by 4 bases, with 14 bases between. CDR3 amino acids: CASSLGGQGGNQPQHF. As DNA, the CDR3 is TGTGCCAGCAGCTTAGGAGGCCAGGGAGGTAATCAGCCCCAGCATTTT.

The genes are TRBV5-5 and TRBJ1-5; TRBD1 agrees at 7 bases. The CDR3 length is 19 residues. V gave up 4 bases and J gave up 2 bases; unmatched junction bases: 18. Germline V gene data show CDR1 as SGHKS and CDR2 as YYEKEE (reference sequence). The CDR3 region is CASSPSQGGWFYGNQPQHF. Here the CDR3 DNA reads TGTGCCAGCAGCCCTAGCCAGGGGGGCTGGTTTTATGGCAATCAGCCCCAGCATTTT.

This clone was observed a handful of times. This sequence joins TRBV7-2 and TRBJ2-7; 9 bases align to TRBD1. The V gene end was trimmed by 0 bases and the J gene end by 6 bases; junction bases not matched to a gene: 9. Germline loops: CDR1 SGHTA, CDR2 FQGNSA. The CDR3 loop spans 16 amino acids. The CDR3 DNA follows: TGTGCCAGCAGCTTAGCGAAGGGACAGGGAAGCTCCGAGCAGTACTTC. Its translation is CASSLAKGQGSSEQYF.

The gene calls are TRBV5-8 and TRBJ2-7, with 8 bases matching TRBD1. CDR1 is SGHTS, CDR2 YDEGEE, per germline. V shed 4 bases and J 1 base; nucleotides not matched to a gene: 10. This CDR3 comprises 16 residues. CDR3 nucleotides: TGTGCCAGCAGCGGGACAGGCCGTTCCCTATCCTACGAGCAGTACTTC. Translating it yields CASSGTGRSLSYEQYF.

This chain links TRBV30 with TRBJ1-6; D perhaps matches TRBD1 (5 bases). Trimming left V 5 bases short and J 6 bases short, with 11 bases between. The CDR3 covers 13 residues. Germline assignment: CDR1 GTSNPN and CDR2 SVGIG (reference sequence). The CDR3 coding sequence is TGTGCCTGGCAATCGGGGCCTAATTCACCCCTCCACTTT. This translates into CAWQSGPNSPLHF.

The chain recombines TRBV30 with TRBJ2-7; 9 positions match TRBD2. V lost 2 bases to trimming and J lost 7 bases; unmatched junction nucleotides: 9. The CDR3 is made up of 14 amino acids. Germline CDR1 GTSNPN, CDR2 SVGIG (reference sequence). Here the CDR3 reads CAWSYSGGGWEQYF. Written as DNA, the CDR3 is TGTGCCTGGAGTTATAGCGGGGGTGGTTGGGAGCAGTACTTC.

This chain joins TRBV5-6 and TRBJ1-1; no clear D gene. This CDR3 region has 12 residues. Germline CDR1 is SGHDT and CDR2 is YYEEEE. Deletions cut 2 bases from V and 7 bases from J, with 9 bases between. Here the CDR3 DNA reads TGTGCCAGCAGCTTTCGGGGAGTTGAAGCTTTCTTT. Translation gives CASSFRGVEAFF.

V usage is TRBV29-1 and J usage is TRBJ2-2; tentative D call: TRBD2 (5 bases). The CDR3 is 14 amino acids. Per germline, CDR1 SQVTM and CDR2 ANQGSEA. V shed 6 bases and J shed 5 bases, with 16 bases lying between them. For the CDR3, the DNA is TGCAGCGTCCAAGTGGGCCCGGGGACCGGGGAGCTGTTTTTT. As protein: CSVQVGPGTGELFF.

The rearrangement joins TRBV18 to TRBJ2-3; D remains unclear. V was cut by 4 bases and J by 0 bases, with 11 bases left in between. This CDR3 contains 15 residues. The germline V gene has CDR1 KGHSH and CDR2 LQKENI. The CDR3 region is CASSREYSSTDTQYF. The CDR3 DNA reads as TGTGCCAGCTCACGAGAATACTCAAGCACAGATACGCAGTATTTT. The whole variable domain, remainder taken from reference TRBV18 and TRBJ2-3, is NAGVMQNPRHLVRRRGQEARLRCSPMKGHSHVYWYRQLPEEGLKFMVYLQKENIIDESGMPKERFSAEFPKEGPSILRIQQVVRGDSAAYFCASSREYSSTDTQYFGPGTRLTVL.

The chain joins TRBV10-1 to TRBJ1-1; D perhaps matches TRBD1 (6 bases). From germline, CDR1 is WNHNN and CDR2 SYGVQD (reference sequence). The CDR3 has 18 residues. Trimming pared 3 bases from V and 4 bases from J, leaving 24 bases between. CDR3 residues: CASSDFGALGGGFTEAFF. The CDR3 DNA reads as TGCGCCAGCAGTGATTTTGGCGCGTTGGGGGGCGGTTTCACTGAAGCTTTCTTT.

The genes are TRBV5-4 and TRBJ2-7, with a weak D call TRBD1 (6 bases). Germline CDR1 SGHNT, CDR2 YYREEE (reference sequence). The CDR3 covers 14 residues. The V and J ends lost 3 bases and 2 bases respectively, with 12 bases between them. The CDR3 here is CASSSTGTTYEQYF. CDR3 DNA: TGTGCCAGCAGCTCTACCGGGACAACCTACGAGCAGTACTTC.

The V gene is TRBV27, the J gene TRBJ2-1; D is unresolved. The CDR3 is 15 amino acids. CDR1 MNHEY and CDR2 SMNVEV come from the germline V gene (reference sequence). V was trimmed by 2 bases and J by 5 bases, leaving 13 bases between them. CDR3 sequence (DNA): TGTGCCAGCAGTTTACGGTCCCTTATCGACAATGAGCAGTTCTTC. Amino acid sequence: CASSLRSLIDNEQFF.

This clone was found a few times. V gene TRBV6-4 combines with J gene TRBJ2-3; TRBD2 is a possible D gene (5 bases). V shed 2 bases and J shed 4 bases, with 16 bases lying between them. CDR1 and CDR2 from the germline V gene are MRHNA and SNTAGT. The CDR3 is 16 residues long. The CDR3 protein is CASSDALTAGSDTQYF. As DNA, the CDR3 is TGTGCCAGCAGTGACGCCCTTACGGCGGGCTCAGATACGCAGTATTTT.

V and J are TRBV19 and TRBJ1-4; D remains unclear. The CDR3 consists of 15 residues. The germline V gene has CDR1 LNHDA and CDR2 SQIVND (reference sequence). The germline V and J ends were trimmed by 8 bases and 0 bases, with 13 bases remaining between them. The CDR3 nucleotides read TGTGCCAGTCAGAGTAACGGAGCAACTAATGAAAAACTGTTTTTT. Protein sequence: CASQSNGATNEKLFF.

This sequence joins TRBV6-5 and TRBJ2-7; either TRBD1 or TRBD2 may supply D (5 bases each). V lost 0 bases, J lost 1 base, and 13 bases lay in between. Germline V gene data show CDR1 as MNHEY and CDR2 as SVGAGI. This CDR3 spans 16 amino acids. The CDR3 DNA reads TGTGCCAGCAGTTACTCGGCCGGGGACGGATCCTACGAGCAGTACTTC. This encodes CASSYSAGDGSYEQYF.

The chain uses TRBV5-1 and TRBJ1-2, with TRBD1 matching 9 bases. Germline V gene data show CDR1 as SGHRS and CDR2 as YFSETQ. The CDR3 extends over 14 amino acids. V gave up 0 bases and J gave up 7 bases; unmatched junction bases: 4. The CDR3 here is CASSLARTGVGYTF. The CDR3 bases are TGCGCCAGCAGCTTGGCCAGGACAGGGGTTGGCTACACCTTC.

CDR3 in DNA: TGTGCCAGCAGCCCGGGACCGGGAAACACCATATATTTT. The encoded protein is CASSPGPGNTIYF. The chain employs TRBV7-9 and TRBJ1-3; D possibly corresponds to TRBD1 (5 bases). Germline V CDR1 and CDR2: SEHNR, FQNEAQ (reference sequence). This CDR3 is built from 13 residues. The V and J ends lost 5 bases and 4 bases respectively, with 9 bases between them.

This chain joins TRBV27 and TRBJ2-2; D remains ambiguous. CDR1 is MNHEY and CDR2 is SMNVEV in the germline V gene (reference sequence). V was shortened by 2 bases and J by 1 base, with 20 bases between the two germline ends. The CDR3 is made up of 19 amino acids. As DNA, the CDR3 is TGTGCCAGCAGTTTAAAGGCCCCTGATGACCTCTTGAACACCGGGGAGCTGTTTTTT. Translating it yields CASSLKAPDDLLNTGELFF.

The V and J genes are TRBV27 and TRBJ2-3; TRBD2 aligns across 7 bases. Losses at the gene ends were 5 bases for V and 4 bases for J; bases not matched to a gene: 6. The germline CDR1 and CDR2 sequences are MNHEY and SMNVEV (reference sequence). The CDR3 runs 14 residues. CDR3 nucleotides: TGTGCCAGCAGTCTAGCGGAGGGAGCAGATACGCAGTATTTT. Its protein is CASSLAEGADTQYF.

This clone was seen only a few times. The chain joins TRBV6-6 to TRBJ1-1, with TRBD1 as a possible D gene (5 bases). Trimming removed 2 bases from V and 7 bases from J, with 8 bases in between. The CDR3 is made up of 12 amino acids. Germline V gene sequence: CDR1 MNHNY, CDR2 SVGAGI (reference sequence). DNA of the CDR3: TGTGCCAGCAGTTACGGGGGGTTTGAAGCTTTCTTT. As protein: CASSYGGFEAFF.

This sequence joins TRBV18 and TRBJ2-7; TRBD1 might be the D (5 bases). V was trimmed by 6 bases and J by 2 bases, leaving 17 bases between them. CDR1 and CDR2 from the germline V gene are KGHSH and LQKENI. This CDR3 is 15 amino acids long. The CDR3 nucleotides read TGTGCCAGCTCTCCTAGGGGCCCCTGGGCCTACGAGCAGTACTTC. This sequence encodes CASSPRGPWAYEQYF.